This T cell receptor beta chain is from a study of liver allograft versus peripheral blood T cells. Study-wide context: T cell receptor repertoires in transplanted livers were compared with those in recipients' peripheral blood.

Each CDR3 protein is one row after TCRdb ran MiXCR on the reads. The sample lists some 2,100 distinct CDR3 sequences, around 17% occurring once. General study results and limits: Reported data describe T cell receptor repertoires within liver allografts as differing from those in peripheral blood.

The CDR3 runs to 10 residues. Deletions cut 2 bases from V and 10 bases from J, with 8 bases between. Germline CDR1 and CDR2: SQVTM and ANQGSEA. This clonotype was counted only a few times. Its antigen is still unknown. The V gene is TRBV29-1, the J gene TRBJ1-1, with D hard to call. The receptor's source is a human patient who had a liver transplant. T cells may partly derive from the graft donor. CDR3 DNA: TGCAGCGTTGAAAGGGATCGAGCTTTCTTT. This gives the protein CSVERDRAFF.